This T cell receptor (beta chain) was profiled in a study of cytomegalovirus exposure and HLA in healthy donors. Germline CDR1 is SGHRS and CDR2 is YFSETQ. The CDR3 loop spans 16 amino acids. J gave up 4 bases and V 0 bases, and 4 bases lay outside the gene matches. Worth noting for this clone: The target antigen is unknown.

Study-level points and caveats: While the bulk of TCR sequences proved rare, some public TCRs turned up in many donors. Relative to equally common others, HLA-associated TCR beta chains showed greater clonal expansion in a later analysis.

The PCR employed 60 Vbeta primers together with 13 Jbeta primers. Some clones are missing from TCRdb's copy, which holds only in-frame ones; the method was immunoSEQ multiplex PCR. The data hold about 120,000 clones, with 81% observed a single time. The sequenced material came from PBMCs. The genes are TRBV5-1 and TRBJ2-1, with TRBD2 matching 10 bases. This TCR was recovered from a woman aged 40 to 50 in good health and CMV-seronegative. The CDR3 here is CASSLELAGLYNEQFF. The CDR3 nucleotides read TGCGCCAGCAGCTTGGAACTAGCGGGGTTGTACAATGAGCAGTTCTTC.